This passage covers 2 T cell receptor beta chains from one sample sequenced in a study of early T cells in non-severe SARS-CoV-2 infection. TCRdb analysed the 5' RACE reads with MiXCR anew, one entry per CDR3 protein. The repertoire holds approximately 110,000 distinct CDR3 sequences, with about 16% as singletons. The source material was whole blood. These receptors were obtained from an adult who was a healthcare worker with PCR-confirmed SARS-CoV-2 infection or an uninfected control (not recorded which).

This clonotype has more than one count but fewer than ten. The chain couples TRBV12-3 or TRBV12-4 to TRBJ2-1, with TRBD2 matching over 12 bases. Trimming removed 5 bases from V and 8 bases from J; junction bases left unmatched: 4. The CDR3 is made up of 14 amino acids. CDR3 sequence reads: CASSPSGGVDEQFF. The CDR3 DNA reads as TGTGCCAGCAGTCCTAGCGGGGGGGTGGATGAGCAGTTCTTC.

This clonotype was observed a handful of times. The chain combines TRBV4-2 with TRBJ2-5; 9 nucleotides line up with TRBD2. This CDR3 has 13 amino acids. Germline CDR1 LGHNA, CDR2 YNFKEQ. V lost 3 bases to trimming and J lost 5 bases; unmatched junction nucleotides: 1. The CDR3 sequence is CASSQGLAETQYF. The CDR3 DNA follows: TGTGCCAGCAGCCAGGGACTAGCCGAGACCCAGTACTTC.